This TCR beta chain appears in the sequencing data of a study of cytomegalovirus exposure and HLA in healthy donors. The length of the CDR3 is 14 residues. In germline, CDR1 is MNHNS, CDR2 SASEGT. Trimming took 7 bases from V and 3 from J; bases not matched to a gene: 5. The PCR contained 60 Vbeta and 13 Jbeta primers. Clones were sequenced by immunoSEQ multiplex PCR, and TCRdb holds only the in-frame ones, with some missing. The table shows 200,000 to 250,000 clones, with roughly 80% occurring only once. Sequencing was performed on PBMCs. The chain joins TRBV6-1 to TRBJ1-4; 7 nucleotides match TRBD1. This clonotype was sampled from a male donor in good health and CMV-seronegative. CDR3 region: CASTPGQSNEKLFF. The DNA for the CDR3 is TGTGCCAGCACCCCGGGACAGTCTAATGAAAAACTGTTTTTT.